The T cell receptor beta chain described here comes from a study of T-cell reconstitution after alpha-beta-depleted transplantation in children (dated by TCRdb to about 2016). Regarding the complete study: Using TCR repertoire profiling, the study followed T-cell immune reconstitution in a quantitative way in children after TCRalphabeta/CD19-depleted allogeneic hematopoietic cell transplantation. Broader findings and caveats from the paper: The high TCRbeta diversity at day 60 in some patients was ascribed to recipient T cells and intrathymic progenitors that had survived conditioning. About two months after transplant, the apparently early recovery of alphabetaT-cell counts reportedly depended on just several hundred clones that had expanded rapidly and came from non-depleted graft cells. Hyperexpanded clone frequencies declined over subsequent months; after one year, T-cell counts and TCRbeta diversity were mostly attributed to newly produced T cells.

With regard to this clonotype: Its antigen has not been determined. No per-base quality is available; no much larger clone lies one base away.

The label giving this sample's treatment or condition can be read as: allogeneic hematopoietic cell transplantation with graft depleted of TCRalphabeta T cells and CD19 B cells. The children who served as transplant recipients had been given grafts of TCRalphabeta/CD19-depleted allogeneic hematopoietic cells. The library was built by means of PCR. TCRdb records Illumina HiSeq 2500 as the sequencer. Molecular barcoding was employed in the preparation of TCR libraries, with unique molecular identifiers being used to normalize TCRbeta repertoire quantification. Using fastp at Q25 and MiXCR, TCRdb reprocessed the public reads and kept productive beta chains. Entries that share a CDR3 protein sequence are merged under the most common genes and DNA. The table for this sample lists 600,000 or so distinct CDR3 sequences; about 21% of them were counted only once. Around 14% of the sample is taken by the ten largest.

The junction shows trimming of 2 bases on V and 6 bases on J, plus 15 bases between the germline ends. From its cysteine to its phenylalanine, the CDR3 spans 15 amino acids. Of all the DNA, just the CDR3 is kept, 45 bases in frame from base 1. CDR1 and CDR2, looked up from the germline V gene, are MDHEN and SYDVKM. The receptor's source is a boy under three years old who had a stem cell transplant for acute myeloid leukemia, so the T cells may come from the graft donor. The sequencing used PBMCs, mostly from graft donor cells, collected 360 days after TCRalphabeta/CD19-depleted stem cell transplant. The chain joins TRBV28 to TRBJ2-3; TRBD2 is possibly the D segment (5 matching bases). CDR3 reads: CASSLRGITIDTQYF. The sequenced DNA: TGTGCCAGCAGTTTAAGAGGGATAACCATTGATACGCAGTATTTT.